This T cell receptor beta chain comes out of a study of cytomegalovirus exposure and HLA in healthy donors. Regarding the study as a whole: In a later analysis, several top co-occurrence clusters appeared linked to parvovirus B19, influenza, CMV and Epstein-Barr virus. The availability of immune exposure information extended only to CMV serostatus. Altogether, some 160 TCR beta chains were recorded as cytomegalovirus-associated.

There are 16 residues in the CDR3. Germline V gene sequence: CDR1 SGHRS, CDR2 YFSETQ. V shed 1 base, J shed 0 bases, and the junction held 4 bases outside the gene matches. It was with 60 Vbeta and 13 Jbeta primers that the PCR ran. Repertoires were generated with immunoSEQ multiplex PCR, while TCRdb's copy carries only in-frame clones and drops some. This sample yields some 150,000 clones, of which around 86% are seen a single time; roughly 7.8% belongs to the top ten. Turning to this clone: Its matching antigen is unknown.

The chain has TRBV5-1 and TRBJ1-1; 9 bases match TRBD1. The sequence was obtained from a woman aged 50 to 65 in good health and CMV-seropositive. The sample comprised PBMCs. The CDR3 protein is CASSLWGQGLNTEAFF. The CDR3 DNA is TGCGCCAGCAGCTTGTGGGGACAGGGATTGAACACTGAAGCTTTCTTT.